This passage covers 5 T cell receptor beta chains from one sample sequenced in a study of beta chain features in type 1 diabetes. General study results and limits: Moderately but significantly shorter TCRB CDR3s were found in Type 1 diabetes patients in all four CD4+ subsets.

The isolated RNA, all of it, was reverse transcribed, so expressed TCRB transcripts were what got sequenced. TCRdb keeps only in-frame clones here, not all; method: immunoSEQ multiplex PCR. The repertoire holds 600,000 or so clones, with 11% to 15% as singletons. Their specific antigens are unknown. The sample comprised naive CD4+ T cells from blood. These receptors originate from a man between 18 and 35 years old with type 1 diabetes.

This clone has more than one count but fewer than ten. The chain has TRBV4-1 and TRBJ2-1; the D call may be TRBD1 or TRBD2 (6 bases each). Trimming took off 2 bases at V and 0 bases at J, with 14 bases between the two ends. Per germline, CDR1 MGHRA and CDR2 YSYEKL. This CDR3 is 17 amino acids long. The DNA of the CDR3 is TGCGCCAGCAGCCAATTATCGGGGGCAAGCTCCTACAATGAGCAGTTCTTC. It encodes CASSQLSGASSYNEQFF.

This clone was observed a handful of times. The V gene is TRBV7-2, the J gene TRBJ1-6; D perhaps matches TRBD1 (6 bases). CDR1 and CDR2 from the germline V gene are SGHTA and FQGNSA. V was trimmed by 5 bases and J by 13 bases, leaving 18 bases between them. This CDR3 has 14 amino acids. The CDR3 sequence: CASSLTGPGIPLHF. DNA of the CDR3: TGTGCCAGCAGCCTGACAGGCCCGGGAATTCCCCTCCACTTT.

This clone has only a few counts. The V gene is TRBV2, the J gene TRBJ1-6, with TRBD1 matching 7 bases. Germline CDR1 and CDR2: SNHLY and FYNNEI. The CDR3 consists of 15 residues. V dropped 5 bases and J dropped 6; count of bases not matched to a gene: 7. The CDR3 sequence: CASSRTGVSNSPLHF. In nucleotides, the CDR3 is TGTGCCAGCAGTCGCACAGGGGTATCTAATTCACCCCTCCACTTT.

This chain links TRBV30 with TRBJ2-1, with no clear D. The CDR3 extends over 11 amino acids. V lost 1 base and J lost 6, with 4 bases in between. Germline CDR1 is GTSNPN and CDR2 is SVGIG (reference sequence). The CDR3 sequence is CAWSGPNEQFF. CDR3 DNA: TGTGCCTGGAGTGGGCCCAATGAGCAGTTCTTC.

This clone was seen only a few times. The chain couples TRBV9 to TRBJ1-1; TRBD1 aligns across 12 bases. Per the germline V gene, CDR1 is SGDLS and CDR2 is YYNGEE. Trimming at V came to 3 bases and at J to 1 base, leaving 4 bases not matched to a gene. This CDR3 spans 16 amino acids. CDR3 protein: CASSAGTGGKNTEAFF. The CDR3 DNA reads TGTGCCAGCAGCGCCGGGACAGGGGGCAAGAACACTGAAGCTTTCTTT.